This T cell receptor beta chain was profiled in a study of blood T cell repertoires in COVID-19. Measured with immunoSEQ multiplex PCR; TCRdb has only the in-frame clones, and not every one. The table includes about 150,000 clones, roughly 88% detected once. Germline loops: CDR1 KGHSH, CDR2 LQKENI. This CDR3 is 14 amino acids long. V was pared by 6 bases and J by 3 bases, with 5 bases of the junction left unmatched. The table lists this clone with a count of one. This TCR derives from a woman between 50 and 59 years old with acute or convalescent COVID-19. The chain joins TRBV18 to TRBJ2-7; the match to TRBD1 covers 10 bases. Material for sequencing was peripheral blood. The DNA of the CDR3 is TGTGCCAGCTCGCCGGACAGGGGGATCTACGAGCAGTACTTC. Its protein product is CASSPDRGIYEQYF.